Given below is one TCR beta chain in context. The antigen is undetermined. V shed 5 bases and J shed 4 bases, with 11 bases lying between them. The CDR3 is 13 amino acids. Sequencing of TCR beta was performed on blood CD8+ and CD4+ T cells. Each Susac syndrome patient had definite or probable disease by recently defined criteria. This record belongs to a study of CD8 T cells in Susac syndrome. About 0.5 to 1 ug RNA was reverse transcribed with random hexamers. TCRdb ran MiXCR on the immunoSEQ multiplex PCR reads and lists one entry per CDR3 protein. The sample records around 170,000 distinct CDR3 sequences, approximately 95% being singletons. Study conclusions and caveats: The authors found fewer than 20 Susac-specific public clones in total CD8+ repertoires and roughly 5 in CD8+ TEMRA repertoires.

The J gene is TRBJ1-1, the V gene TRBV12-3 or TRBV12-4; D is ambiguous. What was sequenced was CD8+ T cells from PBMCs. This clonotype originated in a human donor with Susac syndrome. The CDR3 loop reads CASSHPEGTEAFF. The CDR3 coding sequence is TGTGCCAGCAGTCACCCCGAGGGCACTGAAGCTTTCTTT.